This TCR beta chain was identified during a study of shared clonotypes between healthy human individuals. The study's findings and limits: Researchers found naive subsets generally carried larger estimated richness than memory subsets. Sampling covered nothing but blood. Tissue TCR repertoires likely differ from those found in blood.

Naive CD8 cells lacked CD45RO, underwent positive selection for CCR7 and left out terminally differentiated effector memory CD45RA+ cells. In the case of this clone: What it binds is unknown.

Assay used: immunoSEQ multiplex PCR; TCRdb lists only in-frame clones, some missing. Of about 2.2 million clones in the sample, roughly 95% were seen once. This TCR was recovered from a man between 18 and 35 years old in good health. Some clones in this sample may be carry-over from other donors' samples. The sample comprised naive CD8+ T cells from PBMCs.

The CDR3: CASSLGGPDGYTF. In DNA, the CDR3 is TGTGCCAGCAGCTTGGGGGGACCCGATGGCTACACCTTC. The chain uses TRBV5-6 and TRBJ1-2, with a possible D match to TRBD1 (5 bases). Trimming removed 0 bases at V and 6 bases at J, with 9 bases between. Per germline, CDR1 SGHDT and CDR2 YYEEEE. CDR3 length: 13 amino acids.